Listed below are T cell receptor beta chains from one sample, sequenced in a study of T cell responses to AZD1222 COVID-19 vaccine. Here immunoSEQ multiplex PCR was the method, and the copy in TCRdb shows in-frame clones only, minus some. The sample holds some 50,000 clones, around 89% seen once. The sequenced sample was peripheral blood, obtained 28 days after the second AZD1222 dose. These receptor sequences come from an adult who received the AZD1222 COVID-19 vaccine. The CDR3 runs from the conserved cysteine through the conserved F or W. The order of the fields is D gene, clone size, V gene, J gene, CDR3 protein, CDR3 DNA. A D gene is named only where the DNA matches it firmly. Expanded clones get a size class; other rows say once, few or many, or leave the size out.

d_call: -
clone_size: -
v_call: TRBV4-1
j_call: TRBJ2-7
cdr3_aa: CASSLGLSYEQYF
cdr3_nt: TGCGCCAGCAGCCTTGGCCTGAGCTACGAGCAGTACTTC

d_call: TRBD1
clone_size: -
v_call: TRBV2
j_call: TRBJ2-3
cdr3_aa: CASSPDRGWTDTQYF
cdr3_nt: TGTGCCAGCAGTCCTGACAGGGGGTGGACAGATACGCAGTATTTT

d_call: TRBD2
clone_size: -
v_call: TRBV7-9
j_call: TRBJ2-3
cdr3_aa: CASSPLAGRSDTQYF
cdr3_nt: TGTGCCAGCAGCCCCCTAGCGGGAAGGTCAGATACGCAGTATTTT

d_call: -
clone_size: -
v_call: TRBV13
j_call: TRBJ1-6
cdr3_aa: CASSLGSQGIPLHF
cdr3_nt: TGTGCCAGCAGCTTAGGTTCCCAGGGGATCCCCCTCCACTTT

d_call: -
clone_size: -
v_call: TRBV4-1
j_call: TRBJ1-2
cdr3_aa: CASSQGLDYGYTF
cdr3_nt: TGCGCCAGCAGCCAGGGTTTAGACTATGGCTACACCTTC

d_call: -
clone_size: -
v_call: TRBV19
j_call: TRBJ2-7
cdr3_aa: CASSIAPEGAYEQYF
cdr3_nt: TGTGCCAGTAGTATTGCCCCGGAGGGGGCCTACGAGCAGTACTTC

d_call: TRBD1
clone_size: -
v_call: TRBV14
j_call: TRBJ1-1
cdr3_aa: CASSLDRGLTEAFF
cdr3_nt: TGTGCCAGCAGCCTAGACAGGGGGCTCACTGAAGCTTTCTTT

d_call: TRBD1
clone_size: -
v_call: TRBV19
j_call: TRBJ1-3
cdr3_aa: CASSRGTGVDSGNTIYF
cdr3_nt: TGTGCCAGTAGTAGGGGTACAGGGGTAGACTCTGGAAACACCATATATTTT

d_call: TRBD2
clone_size: -
v_call: TRBV11-2
j_call: TRBJ2-3
cdr3_aa: CASSLDLAGGSTDTQYF
cdr3_nt: TGTGCCAGCAGCTTAGATTTAGCGGGGGGGAGCACAGATACGCAGTATTTT

d_call: -
clone_size: -
v_call: TRBV6-5
j_call: TRBJ1-5
cdr3_aa: CASSQTDYSNQPQHF
cdr3_nt: TGTGCCAGCAGCCAGACAGATTATAGCAATCAGCCCCAGCATTTT

d_call: TRBD1
clone_size: -
v_call: TRBV9
j_call: TRBJ1-2
cdr3_aa: CASDSGTQGATYGYTF
cdr3_nt: TGTGCCAGCGACTCGGGGACCCAGGGGGCGACCTATGGCTACACCTTC

d_call: -
clone_size: -
v_call: TRBV5-1
j_call: TRBJ2-2
cdr3_aa: CASSSGLTNTGELFF
cdr3_nt: TGCGCCAGCAGCTCGGGACTGACGAACACCGGGGAGCTGTTTTTT

d_call: TRBD1
clone_size: -
v_call: TRBV5-1
j_call: TRBJ1-4
cdr3_aa: CASSLMGQGFSTNEKLFF
cdr3_nt: TGCGCCAGCAGCTTAATGGGACAGGGGTTCTCAACTAATGAAAAACTGTTTTTT

d_call: -
clone_size: -
v_call: TRBV27
j_call: TRBJ2-1
cdr3_aa: CASSSLQDNEQFF
cdr3_nt: TGTGCCAGCAGTTCTTTACAGGATAATGAGCAGTTCTTC

d_call: TRBD1
clone_size: -
v_call: TRBV7-9
j_call: TRBJ2-7
cdr3_aa: CASSPEPRTGESSYEQYF
cdr3_nt: TGTGCCAGCAGCCCCGAACCCAGAACAGGGGAAAGCTCCTACGAGCAGTACTTC

d_call: -
clone_size: -
v_call: TRBV4-1
j_call: TRBJ2-7
cdr3_aa: CASSLKFTGGHYEQYF
cdr3_nt: TGCGCCAGCAGCCTCAAGTTTACGGGGGGCCACTACGAGCAGTACTTC

d_call: TRBD1
clone_size: -
v_call: TRBV6-5
j_call: TRBJ1-2
cdr3_aa: CASSRDRGTWGF
cdr3_nt: TGTGCCAGCAGCCGGGACAGGGGTACCTGGGGCTTC

d_call: -
clone_size: -
v_call: TRBV6-1
j_call: TRBJ1-5
cdr3_aa: CASSELAGSDQPQHF
cdr3_nt: TGTGCCAGCAGTGAACTTGCAGGGAGTGATCAGCCCCAGCATTTT

d_call: TRBD1
clone_size: once
v_call: TRBV6-1
j_call: TRBJ2-7
cdr3_aa: CASSEPWTGGEQYF
cdr3_nt: TGTGCCAGCAGTGAACCCTGGACAGGGGGCGAGCAGTACTTC

d_call: -
clone_size: -
v_call: TRBV7-2
j_call: TRBJ1-4
cdr3_aa: CASSFGRNNEKLFF
cdr3_nt: TGTGCCAGCAGCTTTGGAAGGAACAATGAAAAACTGTTTTTT

d_call: -
clone_size: -
v_call: TRBV6-4
j_call: TRBJ1-6
cdr3_aa: CASSDGAGRWSPLHF
cdr3_nt: TGTGCCAGCAGTGACGGGGCAGGGAGATGGTCACCCCTCCACTTT

d_call: -
clone_size: -
v_call: TRBV10-2
j_call: TRBJ1-6
cdr3_aa: CASSEFGGQDSPLHF
cdr3_nt: TGCGCCAGCAGTGAGTTCGGGGGGCAGGATTCACCCCTCCACTTT

d_call: -
clone_size: -
v_call: TRBV27
j_call: TRBJ1-5
cdr3_aa: CASSFRGLGNQPQHF
cdr3_nt: TGTGCCAGCAGTTTCCGGGGGCTCGGCAATCAGCCCCAGCATTTT

d_call: -
clone_size: -
v_call: TRBV9
j_call: TRBJ1-1
cdr3_aa: CASSVVNSLNTEAFF
cdr3_nt: TGTGCCAGCAGCGTAGTTAACTCGTTGAACACTGAAGCTTTCTTT

d_call: TRBD1
clone_size: few
v_call: TRBV10-3
j_call: TRBJ1-5
cdr3_aa: CATDPGDRGRGQPQHF
cdr3_nt: TGTGCCACGGATCCCGGGGACAGGGGGAGAGGTCAGCCCCAGCATTTT

d_call: -
clone_size: -
v_call: TRBV6-5
j_call: TRBJ2-5
cdr3_aa: CASSYRGRETQYF
cdr3_nt: TGTGCCAGCAGTTATAGGGGTCGGGAGACCCAGTACTTC

d_call: TRBD2
clone_size: -
v_call: TRBV5-1
j_call: TRBJ2-1
cdr3_aa: CASRGSGGRGPYNEQFF
cdr3_nt: TGCGCCAGCAGGGGTAGCGGGGGCCGAGGTCCCTACAATGAGCAGTTCTTC

d_call: -
clone_size: -
v_call: TRBV9
j_call: TRBJ2-2
cdr3_aa: CASSVGNANTGELFF
cdr3_nt: TGTGCCAGCAGCGTAGGAAACGCGAACACCGGGGAGCTGTTTTTT

d_call: -
clone_size: once
v_call: TRBV6-5
j_call: TRBJ2-3
cdr3_aa: CASSYSGNLMRTQYF
cdr3_nt: TGTGCCAGCAGTTACTCGGGGAATTTGATGAGGACGCAGTATTTT

d_call: TRBD2
clone_size: -
v_call: TRBV6-2/TRBV6-3
j_call: TRBJ2-2
cdr3_aa: CASSPGTTETGELFF
cdr3_nt: TGTGCCAGCAGTCCCGGGACTACCGAGACGGGGGAGCTGTTTTTT

d_call: -
clone_size: -
v_call: TRBV18
j_call: TRBJ2-5
cdr3_aa: CASSSSTVQETQYF
cdr3_nt: TGTGCCAGCTCATCATCGACAGTTCAAGAGACCCAGTACTTC

d_call: -
clone_size: once
v_call: TRBV19
j_call: TRBJ2-2
cdr3_aa: CASRKYRNTGELFF
cdr3_nt: TGTGCCAGTAGGAAATACAGGAACACCGGGGAGCTGTTTTTT

d_call: -
clone_size: -
v_call: TRBV5-1
j_call: TRBJ1-6
cdr3_aa: CASSLEGLQGWSPLHF
cdr3_nt: TGCGCCAGCAGCTTGGAGGGACTACAGGGATGGTCACCCCTCCACTTT

d_call: -
clone_size: -
v_call: TRBV6-1
j_call: TRBJ2-6
cdr3_aa: CASSEEGSGANVLTF
cdr3_nt: TGTGCCAGCAGTGAAGAAGGATCTGGGGCCAACGTCCTGACTTTC

d_call: TRBD1
clone_size: -
v_call: TRBV7-6
j_call: TRBJ2-5
cdr3_aa: CASSSRGPRQGQETQYF
cdr3_nt: TGTGCCAGCAGCTCGCGCGGACCAAGACAGGGACAAGAGACCCAGTACTTC

d_call: -
clone_size: -
v_call: TRBV6-1
j_call: TRBJ1-2
cdr3_aa: CASSEHGLVYGYTF
cdr3_nt: TGTGCCAGCAGTGAACACGGCCTGGTCTATGGCTACACCTTC

d_call: TRBD2
clone_size: -
v_call: TRBV7-2
j_call: TRBJ2-2
cdr3_aa: CASSLRIAGGSSNTGELFF
cdr3_nt: TGTGCCAGCAGCTTAAGGATAGCGGGGGGGAGCTCGAACACCGGGGAGCTGTTTTTT

d_call: -
clone_size: -
v_call: TRBV5-1
j_call: TRBJ2-7
cdr3_aa: CASSRARGGPYEQYF
cdr3_nt: TGCGCCAGCAGCCGGGCAAGAGGGGGACCCTACGAGCAGTACTTC

d_call: -
clone_size: -
v_call: TRBV2
j_call: TRBJ1-5
cdr3_aa: CASSEEGMNQPQHF
cdr3_nt: TGTGCCAGCAGTGAAGAGGGGATGAATCAGCCCCAGCATTTT

d_call: TRBD1
clone_size: -
v_call: TRBV6-5
j_call: TRBJ1-2
cdr3_aa: CASSLSGQGVGYGYTF
cdr3_nt: TGTGCCAGCAGTTTATCGGGACAGGGGGTTGGCTATGGCTACACCTTC

d_call: -
clone_size: -
v_call: TRBV2
j_call: TRBJ2-7
cdr3_aa: CASSDWGNEQYF
cdr3_nt: TGTGCCAGCAGTGATTGGGGGAACGAGCAGTACTTC

d_call: TRBD1
clone_size: -
v_call: TRBV4-3
j_call: TRBJ1-5
cdr3_aa: CASSPHRGGNQPQHF
cdr3_nt: TGCGCCAGCAGCCCACACAGGGGAGGCAATCAGCCCCAGCATTTT

d_call: TRBD1
clone_size: once
v_call: TRBV6-5
j_call: TRBJ2-7
cdr3_aa: CASSRDRGLYEQYF
cdr3_nt: TGTGCCAGCAGCCGTGACAGGGGGCTGTACGAGCAGTACTTC

d_call: -
clone_size: -
v_call: TRBV6-5
j_call: TRBJ2-5
cdr3_aa: CASSYRDNRETQYF
cdr3_nt: TGTGCCAGCAGTTACCGGGACAACCGAGAGACCCAGTACTTC

d_call: -
clone_size: -
v_call: TRBV5-1
j_call: TRBJ2-5
cdr3_aa: CASGKFARRETQYF
cdr3_nt: TGCGCCAGCGGCAAGTTCGCTCGAAGGGAGACCCAGTACTTC

d_call: -
clone_size: -
v_call: TRBV13
j_call: TRBJ1-6
cdr3_aa: CASSLDSNSPLHF
cdr3_nt: TGTGCCAGCAGCTTAGACAGCAATTCACCCCTCCACTTT

d_call: -
clone_size: -
v_call: TRBV11-3
j_call: TRBJ1-4
cdr3_aa: CASSLDPTEIATNEKLFF
cdr3_nt: TGTGCCAGCAGCTTAGATCCGACAGAGATTGCAACTAATGAAAAACTGTTTTTT

d_call: -
clone_size: once
v_call: TRBV3-1/TRBV3-2
j_call: TRBJ1-3
cdr3_aa: CASSQDWEAAGNTIYF
cdr3_nt: TGTGCCAGCAGCCAAGATTGGGAGGCAGCTGGAAACACCATATATTTT

d_call: TRBD2
clone_size: -
v_call: TRBV5-1
j_call: TRBJ2-1
cdr3_aa: CASSFLAGEGLNEQFF
cdr3_nt: TGCGCCAGCAGCTTCTTAGCGGGAGAAGGGTTGAATGAGCAGTTCTTC

d_call: -
clone_size: once
v_call: TRBV7-9
j_call: TRBJ2-2
cdr3_aa: CASSLALRRIVGTGELFF
cdr3_nt: TGTGCCAGCAGCTTAGCGCTAAGGAGGATAGTTGGCACCGGGGAGCTGTTTTTT